The 30 T cell receptor beta chains reported below all come from one sample, sequenced in a study of control samples from healthy donors and cancer patients. Generated by immunoSEQ multiplex PCR, the TCRdb table keeps only in-frame clones and is missing some. The sample records 120,000 or so clones, about 95% being singletons. Sequences were obtained from blood. The source of these receptors is a man under 40 in good health.

The gene calls are TRBV4-2 and TRBJ1-4; D gene ambiguous. V was shortened by 1 base and J by 3 bases, with 12 bases between the two germline ends. CDR3 length: 16 residues. Germline CDR1 reads LGHNA; CDR2 reads YNFKEQ. The CDR3, as DNA: TGTGCCAGCAGCCAAGGGGAATGGAAGGCTAATGAAAAACTGTTTTTT. Amino acids: CASSQGEWKANEKLFF.

The chain uses TRBV7-2 and TRBJ2-2; 9 bases fit TRBD1. V was pared by 5 bases and J by 5 bases, with 3 bases of the junction left unmatched. CDR1 and CDR2 from the germline V gene are SGHTA and FQGNSA. This CDR3 is built from 14 residues. CDR3 amino acids: CASSPGQGTGELFF. DNA for the CDR3: TGTGCCAGCAGCCCTGGACAGGGGACCGGGGAGCTGTTTTTT.

J is TRBJ1-6 and V is TRBV7-2; tentatively, D is TRBD1 (6 bases). Germline V gene data show CDR1 as SGHTA and CDR2 as FQGNSA. The CDR3 runs to 18 residues. The V gene lost 0 bases and the J gene lost 9 bases, with 21 bases spanning the gap. The CDR3 nucleotides read TGTGCCAGCAGCTTAGCGATTCCACAGGGAAGGTTGGGTTCACCCCTCCACTTT. Translated: CASSLAIPQGRLGSPLHF.

The rearrangement uses TRBV7-3 and TRBJ1-6; D is possibly TRBD1 (5 bases). This CDR3 spans 16 amino acids. V lost 2 bases to trimming and J lost 6 bases, with 14 bases between them. The germline V gene encodes CDR1 SGHTA and CDR2 FQGTGA. Written as DNA, the CDR3 is TGTGCCAGCAGCTTACTTCCAGGGCTCGGTAATTCACCCCTCCACTTT. It specifies CASSLLPGLGNSPLHF.

The V call is TRBV29-1, the J call TRBJ1-1, with 8 bases fitting TRBD1. Trimming took 3 bases from V and 6 from J; bases not matched to a gene: 3. The CDR3 consists of 12 residues. Germline-derived CDR1 and CDR2 are SQVTM and ANQGSEA. Here the CDR3 reads CSVEGTGPEAFF. CDR3 nucleotides: TGCAGCGTTGAGGGGACAGGCCCTGAAGCTTTCTTT.

The chain carries TRBV3-1 (or the pseudogene TRBV3-2) and TRBJ2-2, with no clear D. Germline CDR1 and CDR2: LGHDT and YNNKEL (reference sequence). V was trimmed by 4 bases and J by 3 bases, leaving 15 bases between them. This CDR3 comprises 16 residues. The CDR3 reads CASSPVDRADTGELFF. The CDR3 DNA sequence: TGTGCCAGCAGCCCCGTGGATAGGGCGGACACCGGGGAGCTGTTTTTT.

V usage is TRBV5-1 and J usage is TRBJ1-5; 10 positions match TRBD1. V gave up 5 bases and J gave up 1 base; unmatched junction bases: 3. Germline values: CDR1 SGHRS, CDR2 YFSETQ. The CDR3 spans 15 residues. The CDR3 bases are TGCGCCAGCAGGAGGACAGGGGGAAGCAATCAGCCCCAGCATTTT. Residues: CASRRTGGSNQPQHF.

The chain employs TRBV6-4 and TRBJ2-1; TRBD1 aligns across 10 bases. CDR1 is MRHNA, CDR2 SNTAGT, per germline. The CDR3 runs 16 residues. The V segment lost 4 bases and the J segment 8 bases; nucleotides outside the gene matches: 11. CDR3 sequence (DNA): TGTGCCAGCAGTGCCCAGAGGACAGGGGGTGTTGATGAGCAGTTCTTC. It specifies CASSAQRTGGVDEQFF.

J is TRBJ1-4 and V is TRBV7-3; D is unresolved. Between the trimmed V and J ends, which lost 5 bases and 5 bases, there was a span of 12 bases. The CDR3 length is 14 residues. Germline CDR1 reads SGHTA; CDR2 reads FQGTGA. CDR3 amino acids: CASSPWGGNEKLFF. The CDR3 DNA follows: TGTGCCAGCAGCCCCTGGGGAGGGAATGAAAAACTGTTTTTT.

The J gene is TRBJ2-2, the V gene TRBV7-2; unclear D gene. The CDR3 sequence is 11 residues long. Trimming shortened V by 2 bases and J by 6 bases, and 1 base separated the two germline ends. Germline V CDR1 and CDR2: SGHTA, FQGNSA. DNA of the CDR3: TGTGCCAGCAGCTTATCCGGGGAGCTGTTTTTT. Protein: CASSLSGELFF. Looking up the rest from reference TRBV7-2 and TRBJ2-2 gives the full variable domain: GAGVSQSPSNKVTEKGKDVELRCDPISGHTALYWYRQSLGQGLEFLIYFQGNSAPDKSGLPSDRFSAERTGGSVSTLTIQRTQQEDSAVYLCASSLSGELFFGEGSRLTVL.

This clone has only one observation. The chain links TRBV30 to TRBJ1-1; D gene ambiguous. Trimming took 8 bases from V and 0 from J, leaving 10 bases between them. Germline-derived CDR1 and CDR2 are GTSNPN and SVGIG (reference sequence). The CDR3 runs to 12 residues. This CDR3 is CAGKRLNTEAFF. CDR3 sequence (DNA): TGTGCCGGTAAGAGGCTGAACACTGAAGCTTTCTTT.

V is TRBV9 and J is TRBJ1-2, with TRBD1 as a possible D gene (5 bases). This CDR3 comprises 17 residues. Germline values: CDR1 SGDLS, CDR2 YYNGEE. V lost 0 bases, J lost 5 bases, and 20 bases lay in between. The CDR3 coding sequence is TGTGCCAGCAGCGTAGATACGGTTAGGGGTGACAGTTATGGCTACACCTTC. Protein sequence: CASSVDTVRGDSYGYTF.

This chain connects TRBV28 to TRBJ1-2; D is possibly TRBD1 (6 bases). Between the trimmed V and J ends, which lost 3 bases and 4 bases, there was a span of 18 bases. Germline V gives CDR1 MDHEN, CDR2 SYDVKM. CDR3 length equals 16 residues. The CDR3 reads CASSFFHSGQGYGYTF. Here the CDR3 DNA reads TGTGCCAGCAGTTTCTTTCATTCGGGACAAGGCTATGGCTACACCTTC.

The chain couples TRBV2 to TRBJ1-6, with D hard to call. Germline V gene data show CDR1 as SNHLY and CDR2 as FYNNEI. This CDR3 comprises 13 residues. V was clipped by 7 bases and J by 5 bases, with 9 bases between them. CDR3 bases: TGTGCCAGCACTAACAGCGATAATTCACCCCTCCACTTT. Its translation: CASTNSDNSPLHF.

V and J are TRBV7-8 and TRBJ1-6; D gene ambiguous. The CDR3 is 18 residues long. Deletions cut 4 bases from V and 0 bases from J, with 16 bases between. In germline, CDR1 is SGHVS, CDR2 FQNEAQ. The CDR3 DNA reads TGTGCCAGCAGCTCCCATCCCGCCGGGAGCTCCTATAATTCACCCCTCCACTTT. This encodes CASSSHPAGSSYNSPLHF.

The chain is built from TRBV27 and TRBJ2-3; 8 bases agree with TRBD2. Looked up from germline, CDR1 is MNHEY and CDR2 is SMNVEV (reference sequence). The CDR3 contains 13 residues. V lost 6 bases and J lost 1; bases outside the gene matches: 0. CDR3 region: CASRLAGTDTQYF. In DNA form, the CDR3 reads TGTGCCAGCAGACTAGCGGGCACAGATACGCAGTATTTT.

This chain connects TRBV2 to TRBJ2-2, with no clear D. V was trimmed by 5 bases and J by 0 bases, leaving 10 bases between them. The germline CDR1 and CDR2 sequences are SNHLY and FYNNEI. The length of the CDR3 is 15 residues. In DNA form, the CDR3 reads TGTGCCAGCAGTCCCGCTAGATCGAACACCGGGGAGCTGTTTTTT. Its translation: CASSPARSNTGELFF.

The chain joins TRBV7-9 to TRBJ1-5; D is possibly TRBD1 (5 bases). CDR1 SEHNR and CDR2 FQNEAQ come from the germline V gene (reference sequence). The CDR3 spans 14 residues. Trimming pared 5 bases from V and 4 bases from J, leaving 12 bases between. CDR3 amino acids: CASSPGRTNQPQHF. CDR3 nucleotide sequence: TGTGCCAGCAGCCCGGGACGTACGAATCAGCCCCAGCATTTT.

The chain carries TRBV6-1 and TRBJ2-1; a weak D match, TRBD2 (7 bases). CDR1 and CDR2 from the germline V gene are MNHNS and SASEGT. V lost 2 bases to trimming and J lost 4 bases, with 18 bases between them. The CDR3 has 17 amino acids. The CDR3 reads CASSEKGGGSPYNEQFF. The DNA for the CDR3 is TGTGCCAGCAGTGAAAAAGGGGGGGGGAGTCCTTACAATGAGCAGTTCTTC.

The chain employs TRBV15 and TRBJ1-2; D uncertain. Trimming shortened V by 0 bases and J by 3 bases, and 5 bases separated the two germline ends. Germline CDR1 LNHNV, CDR2 YYDKDF (reference sequence). The CDR3 is 13 residues long. The CDR3 bases are TGTGCCACCAGCAGAGAGGAGGACTATGGCTACACCTTC. Protein: CATSREEDYGYTF.

The V gene is TRBV6-2 or TRBV6-3, the J gene TRBJ2-2; the D gene could be TRBD1 or TRBD2 (5 bases each). Trimming stripped 6 bases from V and 8 bases from J, with 22 bases between. Germline V gene sequence: CDR1 MNHEY, CDR2 SVGEGT. The CDR3 totals 16 residues. DNA for the CDR3: TGTGCCAGCAGCGTCCTTGGACGGGGACGACCGGGGGAGCTGTTTTTT. Its protein product is CASSVLGRGRPGELFF.

CDR3 protein: CASSLGLNNEQFF. The CDR3 coding sequence is TGTGCCAGCAGTTTGGGACTAAACAATGAGCAGTTCTTC. The J gene is TRBJ2-1, the V gene TRBV28; 7 bases fit TRBD2. This CDR3 region has 13 residues. The germline CDR1 and CDR2 sequences are MDHEN and SYDVKM. Trimming took 3 bases from V and 5 from J; bases not matched to a gene: 1. Combining the CDR3 with reference TRBV28 and TRBJ2-1 gives the whole variable domain DVKVTQSSRYLVKRTGEKVFLECVQDMDHENMFWYRQDPGLGLRLIYFSYDVKMKEKGDIPEGYSVSREKKERFSLILESASTNQTSMYLCASSLGLNNEQFFGPGTRLTVL.

The CDR3 spells CASSRGTGDSGANVLTF. CDR3 nucleotides: TGCGCCAGCAGCCGAGGGACGGGGGACTCTGGGGCCAACGTCCTGACTTTC. The rearrangement uses TRBV4-1 and TRBJ2-6, with D possibly being TRBD2 (6 bases). V was cut by 4 bases and J by 0 bases, with 13 bases left in between. The germline V gene encodes CDR1 MGHRA and CDR2 YSYEKL. The CDR3 loop spans 17 amino acids.

V and J are TRBV5-8 and TRBJ2-7; either TRBD1 or TRBD2 may supply D (6 bases each). The germline V and J ends were trimmed by 4 bases and 3 bases, with 14 bases remaining between them. CDR3 size: 14 residues. Germline V gene data show CDR1 as SGHTS and CDR2 as YDEGEE. CDR3: CASSLEGGSYEQYF. CDR3 in DNA: TGTGCCAGCAGCCTCGAGGGGGGAAGCTACGAGCAGTACTTC.

The chain combines TRBV9 with TRBJ2-2; 11 positions match TRBD1. The CDR3 runs 16 residues. Germline V gene lookup returns CDR1 SGDLS and CDR2 YYNGEE. V gave up 5 bases and J gave up 3 bases; unmatched junction bases: 6. Here the CDR3 DNA reads TGTGCCAGCAGGAGCGGACAGGGGGCTTACACCGGGGAGCTGTTTTTT. It codes for CASRSGQGAYTGELFF.

A single count supports this clone. The V gene is TRBV5-1, the J gene TRBJ2-1, with TRBD1 identical over 9 bases. Unmatched junction bases numbered 3, after V lost 1 base and J lost 4 bases. CDR1 SGHRS and CDR2 YFSETQ come from the germline V gene. The CDR3 covers 15 residues. The CDR3 region is CASSLYRGPYNEQFF. CDR3 nucleotide sequence: TGCGCCAGCAGCTTGTACAGGGGGCCTTACAATGAGCAGTTCTTC.

The V and J genes are TRBV7-2 and TRBJ2-3, with TRBD2 identical over 11 bases. Unmatched junction bases numbered 12, after V lost 5 bases and J lost 5 bases. Germline lookup yields CDR1 SGHTA and CDR2 FQGNSA. The CDR3 is made up of 17 amino acids. CDR3 nucleotide sequence: TGTGCCAGCAGCCCCGTCCTAGCGGGGGGCGGGGGAGATACGCAGTATTTT. It yields the protein CASSPVLAGGGGDTQYF.

CDR3 residues: CASSAGPFDEQFF. The CDR3 region has the DNA TGTGCCAGCTCAGCAGGCCCTTTCGATGAGCAGTTCTTC. The V gene is TRBV12-3 or TRBV12-4, the J gene TRBJ2-1; no definite D call. The CDR3 totals 13 residues. V was trimmed by 8 bases and J by 8 bases, leaving 16 bases between them.

V gene TRBV5-1 combines with J gene TRBJ1-4; 7 bases agree with TRBD1. From germline, CDR1 is SGHRS and CDR2 YFSETQ. V lost 4 bases and J lost 5; bases outside the gene matches: 5. The CDR3 is 14 amino acids. This CDR3 reads CASSPTGKNEKLFF. Here the CDR3 DNA reads TGCGCCAGCAGCCCGACAGGGAAGAATGAAAAACTGTTTTTT.

The chain links TRBV18 to TRBJ2-6; 8 bases map to TRBD1. The CDR3 is 15 amino acids. CDR1 KGHSH and CDR2 LQKENI come from the germline V gene. With V trimmed by 3 bases and J by 2 bases, 0 bases remained unmatched. CDR3 in amino acids: CASSPDRAGANVLTF. CDR3 coding DNA: TGTGCCAGCTCACCGGACAGGGCTGGGGCCAACGTCCTGACTTTC. The full variable domain, its missing parts supplied by reference TRBV18 and TRBJ2-6, is NAGVMQNPRHLVRRRGQEARLRCSPMKGHSHVYWYRQLPEEGLKFMVYLQKENIIDESGMPKERFSAEFPKEGPSILRIQQVVRGDSAAYFCASSPDRAGANVLTFGAGSRLTVL.